These T cell receptor beta chains were read from a single sample in a study of blood T cell repertoires in COVID-19. The repertoire was sequenced with immunoSEQ multiplex PCR; TCRdb's copy has only in-frame clones and lacks some. The sample records about 120,000 clones, roughly 85% being singletons. The material sequenced was peripheral blood. Receptors were obtained from a human donor in a cohort sampled during active COVID-19. Both conserved end residues are part of each CDR3. D genes are given only for firm matches. Some rows have no size entry. The others give once, few or many, or a class for an expanded clone.

TRBJ1-4 NA TRBV4-2 TRBD1 CASSIQGTNEKLFF TGTGCCAGCAGCATACAGGGGACTAATGAAAAACTGTTTTTT
TRBJ2-7 NA TRBV29-1 NA CSVEGPGDRDEQYF TGCAGCGTTGAAGGCCCGGGCGACAGAGACGAGCAGTACTTC
TRBJ2-1 few TRBV2 TRBD2 CASSERALAAEQFF TGTGCCAGCAGTGAAAGAGCCCTAGCGGCAGAGCAGTTCTTC
TRBJ2-3 once TRBV28 NA CATSKTDTQYF TGTGCCACCAGCAAAACAGATACGCAGTATTTT
TRBJ1-1 once TRBV30 NA CAWSVRGFEAFF TGTGCCTGGAGTGTCCGGGGATTTGAAGCTTTCTTT
TRBJ1-2 few TRBV2 NA CASSDTRNYGYTF TGTGCCAGCAGTGACACGCGGAACTATGGCTACACCTTC
TRBJ1-6 NA TRBV12-5 TRBD1 CASGTQAGTVNSPLHF TGTGCTAGTGGGACGCAGGCGGGGACAGTGAATTCACCCCTCCACTTT
TRBJ2-3 NA TRBV5-4 TRBD1 CASSLWGQSTDTQYF TGTGCCAGCAGCTTGTGGGGACAGTCCACAGATACGCAGTATTTT
TRBJ1-4 NA TRBV21-1 NA CASTPGEAALLNEKLFF TGTGCCAGCACTCCCGGGGAGGCAGCCCTCCTAAATGAAAAACTGTTTTTT
TRBJ1-4 NA TRBV2 NA CASTRPGATNEKLFF TGTGCCAGCACCCGTCCGGGGGCAACTAATGAAAAACTGTTTTTT
TRBJ2-3 NA TRBV4-1 TRBD2 CASSQIRTSGGLEDTQYF TGCGCCAGCAGCCAAATCCGGACTAGCGGGGGACTGGAAGATACGCAGTATTTT
TRBJ2-5 NA TRBV4-1 TRBD1 CASSQAVQGVGFEETQYF TGCGCCAGCAGCCAAGCCGTACAGGGGGTAGGATTTGAAGAGACCCAGTACTTC
TRBJ2-5 NA TRBV9 NA CASSAESGLQETQYF TGTGCCAGCAGCGCGGAATCAGGGCTCCAAGAGACCCAGTACTTC
TRBJ1-2 NA TRBV19 TRBD1 CASSIIRDRGYGYTF TGTGCCAGTAGTATTATCCGGGACAGGGGCTATGGCTACACCTTC
TRBJ1-1 NA TRBV7-9 TRBD1 CASSLRDRATEAFF TGTGCCAGCAGCCTACGGGACAGGGCCACTGAAGCTTTCTTT
TRBJ2-3 NA TRBV4-3 NA CASSQGSGYTDTQYF TGCGCCAGCAGCCAAGGGTCCGGTTACACAGATACGCAGTATTTT
TRBJ2-7 NA TRBV27 TRBD2 CASSARGDEQYF TGTGCCAGCAGTGCCCGGGGGGACGAGCAGTACTTC
TRBJ1-1 once TRBV19 NA CASSTGGVEAFF TGTGCCAGTAGTACGGGAGGAGTAGAAGCTTTCTTT
TRBJ2-2 once TRBV24-1 TRBD1 CATSEPRTGLNTGELFF TGTGCCACCAGTGAACCCCGGACAGGCCTGAACACCGGGGAGCTGTTTTTT
TRBJ1-5 once TRBV10-2 NA CASSEGRVQPQHF TGCGCCAGCAGTGAGGGCAGGGTTCAGCCCCAGCATTTT
TRBJ2-1 NA TRBV9 TRBD2 CASSTPRLTSGRGVTYNEQFF TGTGCCAGCAGCACCCCGCGATTGACTAGCGGGAGGGGGGTAACCTACAATGAGCAGTTCTTC
TRBJ2-7 few TRBV6-6 NA CASSSTTGSYEQYF TGTGCCAGCAGTTCCACGACAGGCTCCTACGAGCAGTACTTC
TRBJ2-7 NA TRBV3-1/TRBV3-2 TRBD1 CASSQVGTGGYEQYF TGTGCCAGCAGCCAAGTAGGGACAGGGGGTTACGAGCAGTACTTC
TRBJ1-1 NA TRBV29-1 NA CSVAQGNTEAFF TGCAGCGTTGCACAGGGGAACACTGAAGCTTTCTTT
TRBJ2-6 NA TRBV18 TRBD1 CASSPYTGGSAGANVLTF TGTGCCAGCTCACCATATACAGGGGGCTCGGCTGGGGCCAACGTCCTGACTTTC
TRBJ2-7 NA TRBV3-1/TRBV3-2 TRBD2 CASSSGGEQYF TGTGCCAGCTCCTCGGGGGGAGAGCAGTACTTC
TRBJ2-7 NA TRBV28 TRBD1 CASSSPWRQGTLTYEQYF TGTGCCAGCAGTTCTCCCTGGAGACAGGGAACCTTGACCTACGAGCAGTACTTC
TRBJ2-2 once TRBV5-4 TRBD2 CASSFGASGANTGELFF TGTGCCAGCAGCTTTGGGGCTAGCGGGGCCAACACCGGGGAGCTGTTTTTT
TRBJ2-1 NA TRBV10-3 TRBD1 CATDGTGRDEQFF TGTGCCACCGACGGGACAGGGAGAGATGAGCAGTTCTTC
TRBJ2-7 NA TRBV27 TRBD1 CASSPGQGGVGQYF TGTGCCAGCAGCCCGGGACAGGGGGGAGTTGGGCAGTACTTC
TRBJ1-5 NA TRBV4-2 TRBD1 CASSPFGTVDQPQHF TGTGCCAGCAGCCCTTTTGGGACAGTGGATCAGCCCCAGCATTTT
TRBJ2-4 NA TRBV6-1 TRBD1 CASREIGGQGGNIQYF TGTGCCAGCAGGGAAATCGGTGGACAGGGGGGAAACATTCAGTACTTC
TRBJ1-1 NA TRBV6-6 NA CASSYPSGDTEAFF TGTGCCAGCAGTTACCCGTCGGGGGATACTGAAGCTTTCTTT
TRBJ2-6 NA TRBV15 TRBD1 CATGTGDLYGANVLTF TGTGCCACCGGGACAGGGGATTTATATGGGGCCAACGTCCTGACTTTC
TRBJ1-1 NA TRBV9 NA CASSEGVYTEAFF TGTGCCAGCAGCGAAGGGGTTTACACTGAAGCTTTCTTT
TRBJ1-1 NA TRBV19 TRBD1 CASSADRENTEAFF TGTGCCAGTAGTGCTGACAGGGAGAACACTGAAGCTTTCTTT
TRBJ1-1 NA TRBV4-3 NA CASSQERGGTEAFF TGCGCCAGCAGCCAAGAGAGGGGGGGCACTGAAGCTTTCTTT
TRBJ1-5 NA TRBV6-1 TRBD1 CASSAQTGTGLDQPQHF TGTGCCAGCAGTGCGCAAACCGGGACAGGGTTAGATCAGCCCCAGCATTTT
TRBJ2-6 few TRBV5-1 TRBD2 CASSWAGDGANVLTF TGCGCCAGCAGCTGGGCGGGGGACGGGGCCAACGTCCTGACTTTC
TRBJ2-1 NA TRBV4-2 NA CASSQAIGTSRNEQFF TGTGCCAGCAGCCAAGCAATTGGTACTAGCAGAAATGAGCAGTTCTTC
TRBJ2-5 NA TRBV6-1 TRBD2 CASSEVAGGQTQYF TGTGCCAGCAGTGAAGTAGCGGGGGGTCAGACCCAGTACTTC
TRBJ2-3 NA TRBV19 NA CASSTAATQYF TGTGCCAGTAGTACGGCGGCAACGCAGTATTTT
TRBJ1-6 NA TRBV7-9 TRBD1 CASSSIYRTGGNSPLHF TGTGCCAGCAGCTCCATATATCGGACAGGGGGGAATTCACCCCTCCACTTT
TRBJ2-3 NA TRBV7-9 NA CASSYPLESADTQYF TGTGCCAGCAGCTACCCCCTAGAGAGTGCAGATACGCAGTATTTT
TRBJ1-2 once TRBV2 NA CASSARNYGYTF TGTGCCAGCAGTGCACGGAACTATGGCTACACCTTC
TRBJ2-3 NA TRBV24-1 NA CATSDLGMGRDTQYF TGTGCCACCAGTGACCTGGGTATGGGGAGAGATACGCAGTATTTT
TRBJ1-5 NA TRBV7-9 NA CASSFVGGDNQPQHF TGTGCCAGCAGCTTTGTCGGAGGGGACAATCAGCCCCAGCATTTT
TRBJ2-7 once TRBV3-1/TRBV3-2 NA CASSGSSTSQQYF TGTGCCAGCAGCGGGAGTTCGACGAGTCAGCAGTACTTC
TRBJ2-6 once TRBV5-6 NA CASSGGWTGANVLTF TGTGCCAGCAGCGGGGGCTGGACCGGGGCCAACGTCCTGACTTTC
TRBJ2-3 NA TRBV4-2 TRBD1 CASSQGQGRDTQYF TGTGCCAGCAGCCAAGGACAGGGCCGAGATACGCAGTATTTT
TRBJ1-2 NA TRBV6-5 TRBD1 CASSPGTGNYGYTF TGTGCCAGCAGTCCCGGGACAGGGAACTATGGCTACACCTTC
TRBJ1-2 NA TRBV5-1 TRBD1 CASSLGGTVNYGYTF TGCGCCAGCAGCTTGGGTGGGACAGTTAACTATGGCTACACCTTC
TRBJ2-1 NA TRBV6-4 NA CASSVYPSGSYNEQFF TGTGCCAGCAGTGTGTATCCGTCGGGCTCCTACAATGAGCAGTTCTTC
TRBJ2-7 NA TRBV7-2 NA CASSLVAWPTGEVYF TGTGCCAGCAGCTTAGTGGCGTGGCCAACAGGGGAGGTGTACTTC
TRBJ1-6 once TRBV7-2 NA CASSLDTNINSPLHF TGTGCCAGCAGCTTAGATACAAACATTAATTCACCCCTCCACTTT
TRBJ1-6 NA TRBV11-2 NA CASSLEGAALSPLHF TGTGCCAGCAGCTTAGAAGGGGCTGCCCTATCACCCCTCCACTTT
TRBJ2-1 NA TRBV7-3 TRBD2 CASSARLAGYNEQFF TGTGCCAGCAGCGCTAGACTAGCGGGCTACAATGAGCAGTTCTTC
TRBJ2-6 NA TRBV7-9 NA CASSLGVGGKAGANVLTF TGTGCCAGCAGCTTAGGCGTCGGAGGGAAGGCTGGGGCCAACGTCCTGACTTTC
TRBJ1-1 NA TRBV4-2 NA CASSQDVSMLNTEAFF TGTGCCAGCAGCCAAGATGTCTCTATGTTGAACACTGAAGCTTTCTTT